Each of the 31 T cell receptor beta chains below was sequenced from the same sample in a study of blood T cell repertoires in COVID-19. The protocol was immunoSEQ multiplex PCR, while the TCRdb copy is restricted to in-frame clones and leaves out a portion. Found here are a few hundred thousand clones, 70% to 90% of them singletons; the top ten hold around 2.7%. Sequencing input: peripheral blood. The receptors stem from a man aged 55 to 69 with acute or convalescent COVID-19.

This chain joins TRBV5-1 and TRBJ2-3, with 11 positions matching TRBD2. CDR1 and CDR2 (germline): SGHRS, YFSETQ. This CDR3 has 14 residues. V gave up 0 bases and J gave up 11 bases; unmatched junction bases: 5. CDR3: CASSLAPSGGKQYF. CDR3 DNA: TGCGCCAGCAGCTTGGCTCCTAGCGGGGGGAAGCAGTATTTT.

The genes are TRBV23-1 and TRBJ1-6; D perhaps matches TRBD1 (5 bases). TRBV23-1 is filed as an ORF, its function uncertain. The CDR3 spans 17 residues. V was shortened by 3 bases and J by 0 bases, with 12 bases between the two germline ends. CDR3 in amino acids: CASSHPDTSSYNSPLHF. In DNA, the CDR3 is TGCGCCAGCAGTCATCCGGACACAAGCTCCTATAATTCACCCCTCCACTTT.

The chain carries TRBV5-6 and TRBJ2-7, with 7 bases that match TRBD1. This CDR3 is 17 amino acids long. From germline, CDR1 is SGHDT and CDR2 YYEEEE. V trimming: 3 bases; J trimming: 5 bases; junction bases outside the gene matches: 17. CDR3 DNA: TGTGCCAGCAGCTCACCAACCCGACAGGGTGTAGGGCACGAGCAGTACTTC. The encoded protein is CASSSPTRQGVGHEQYF. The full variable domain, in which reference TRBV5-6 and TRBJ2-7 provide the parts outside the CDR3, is DAGVTQSPTHLIKTRGQQVTLRCSPKSGHDTVSWYQQALGQGPQFIFQYYEEEERQRGNFPDRFSGHQFPNYSSELNVNALLLGDSALYLCASSSPTRQGVGHEQYFGPGTRLTVT.

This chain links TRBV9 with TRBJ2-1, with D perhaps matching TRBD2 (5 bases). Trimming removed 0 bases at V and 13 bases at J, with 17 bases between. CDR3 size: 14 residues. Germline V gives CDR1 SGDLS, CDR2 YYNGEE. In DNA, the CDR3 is TGTGCCAGCAGCGTAGATTCTAGCAATTATGCCCAGTTCTTC. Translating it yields CASSVDSSNYAQFF.

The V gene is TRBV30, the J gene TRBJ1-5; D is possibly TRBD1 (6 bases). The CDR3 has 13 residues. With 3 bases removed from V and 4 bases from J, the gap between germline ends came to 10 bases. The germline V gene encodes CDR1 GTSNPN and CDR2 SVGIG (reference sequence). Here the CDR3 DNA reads TGTGCCTGGAGCCAACAGGGAAATCAGCCCCAGCATTTT. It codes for CAWSQQGNQPQHF.

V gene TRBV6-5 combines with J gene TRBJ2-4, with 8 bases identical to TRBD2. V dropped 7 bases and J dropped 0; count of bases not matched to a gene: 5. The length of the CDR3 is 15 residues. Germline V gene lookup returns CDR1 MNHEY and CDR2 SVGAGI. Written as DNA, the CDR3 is TGTGCCAGCACCCGGGAGGGGGGAGCCAAAAACATTCAGTACTTC. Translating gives CASTREGGAKNIQYF.

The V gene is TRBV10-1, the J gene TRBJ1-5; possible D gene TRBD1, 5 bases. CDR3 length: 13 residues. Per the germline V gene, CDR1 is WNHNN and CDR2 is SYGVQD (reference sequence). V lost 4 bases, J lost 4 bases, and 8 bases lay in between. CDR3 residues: CASSGAGNQPQHF. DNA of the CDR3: TGCGCCAGCAGTGGGGCAGGGAATCAGCCCCAGCATTTT.

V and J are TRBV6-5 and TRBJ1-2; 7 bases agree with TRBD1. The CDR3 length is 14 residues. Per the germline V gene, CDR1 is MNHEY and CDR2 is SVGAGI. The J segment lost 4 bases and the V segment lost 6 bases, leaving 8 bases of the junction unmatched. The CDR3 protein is CASRSTAGGYGYTF. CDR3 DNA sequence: TGTGCCAGCAGATCGACTGCAGGGGGCTATGGCTACACCTTC.

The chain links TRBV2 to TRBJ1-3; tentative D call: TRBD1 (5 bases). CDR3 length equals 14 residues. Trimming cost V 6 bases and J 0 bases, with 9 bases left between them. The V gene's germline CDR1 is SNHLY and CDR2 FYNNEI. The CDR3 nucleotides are TGTGCCAGCAGCTCACAGGTCTCTGGAAACACCATATATTTT. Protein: CASSSQVSGNTIYF.

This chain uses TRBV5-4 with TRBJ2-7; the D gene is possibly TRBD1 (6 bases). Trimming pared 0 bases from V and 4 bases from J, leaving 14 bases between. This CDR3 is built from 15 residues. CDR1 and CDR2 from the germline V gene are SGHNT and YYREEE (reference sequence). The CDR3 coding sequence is TGTGCCAGCAGCTTGGAAGGGGGTCGAGGATACGAGCAGTACTTC. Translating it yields CASSLEGGRGYEQYF.

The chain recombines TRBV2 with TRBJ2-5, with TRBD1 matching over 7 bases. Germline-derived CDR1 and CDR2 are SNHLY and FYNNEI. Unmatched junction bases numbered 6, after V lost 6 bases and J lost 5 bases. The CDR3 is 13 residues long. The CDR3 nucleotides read TGTGCCAGCAGGGAGACAGGGCGGGAGACCCAGTACTTC. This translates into CASRETGRETQYF.

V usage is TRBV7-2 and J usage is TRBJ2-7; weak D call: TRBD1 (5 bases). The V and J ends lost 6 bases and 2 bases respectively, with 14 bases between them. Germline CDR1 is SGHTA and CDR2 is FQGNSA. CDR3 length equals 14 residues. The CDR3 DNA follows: TGTGCCAGCAGTCAGGGTCCATCGACCTACGAGCAGTACTTC. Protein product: CASSQGPSTYEQYF.

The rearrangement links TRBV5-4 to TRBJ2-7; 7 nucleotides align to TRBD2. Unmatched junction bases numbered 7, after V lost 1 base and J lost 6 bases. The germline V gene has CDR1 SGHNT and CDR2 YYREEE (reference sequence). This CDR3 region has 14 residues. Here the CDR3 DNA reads TGTGCCAGCAGCTTGAAGGGGCCGGGAGGCGAGCAGTACTTC. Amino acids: CASSLKGPGGEQYF.

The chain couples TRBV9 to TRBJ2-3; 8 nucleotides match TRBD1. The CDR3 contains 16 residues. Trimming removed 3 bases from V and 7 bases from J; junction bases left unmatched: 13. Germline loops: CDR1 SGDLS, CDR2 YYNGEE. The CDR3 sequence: CASSAEGQGAFNTQYF. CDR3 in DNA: TGTGCCAGCAGCGCAGAAGGACAGGGAGCTTTTAATACGCAGTATTTT.

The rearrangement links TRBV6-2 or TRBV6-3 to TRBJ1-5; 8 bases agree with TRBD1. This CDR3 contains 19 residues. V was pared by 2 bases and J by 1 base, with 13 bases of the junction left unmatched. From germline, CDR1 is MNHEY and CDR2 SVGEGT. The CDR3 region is CASSYGQGATTRSNQPQHF. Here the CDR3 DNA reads TGTGCCAGCAGTTACGGGCAGGGGGCGACCACGCGGAGCAATCAGCCCCAGCATTTT.

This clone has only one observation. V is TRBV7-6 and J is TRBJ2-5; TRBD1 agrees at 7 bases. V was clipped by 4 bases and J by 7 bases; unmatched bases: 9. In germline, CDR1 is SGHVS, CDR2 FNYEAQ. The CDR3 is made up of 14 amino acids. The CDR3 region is CASSSLTGLGTQYF. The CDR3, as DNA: TGTGCCAGCAGCTCCCTGACAGGGTTAGGGACCCAGTACTTC.

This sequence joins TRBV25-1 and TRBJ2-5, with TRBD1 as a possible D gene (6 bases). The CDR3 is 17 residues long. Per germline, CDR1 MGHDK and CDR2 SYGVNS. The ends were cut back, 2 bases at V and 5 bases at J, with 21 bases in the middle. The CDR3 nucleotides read TGTGCCAGCAGTGAAGTCAGAGCTCAGGGGAGTTGGGAGACCCAGTACTTC. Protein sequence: CASSEVRAQGSWETQYF.

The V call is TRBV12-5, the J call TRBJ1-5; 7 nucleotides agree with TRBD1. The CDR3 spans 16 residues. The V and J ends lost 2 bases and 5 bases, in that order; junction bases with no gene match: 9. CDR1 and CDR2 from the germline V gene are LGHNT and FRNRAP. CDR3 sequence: CASGLFDRDRHQPQHF. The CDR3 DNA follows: TGTGCTAGTGGTTTGTTCGACCGGGACAGACATCAGCCCCAGCATTTT.

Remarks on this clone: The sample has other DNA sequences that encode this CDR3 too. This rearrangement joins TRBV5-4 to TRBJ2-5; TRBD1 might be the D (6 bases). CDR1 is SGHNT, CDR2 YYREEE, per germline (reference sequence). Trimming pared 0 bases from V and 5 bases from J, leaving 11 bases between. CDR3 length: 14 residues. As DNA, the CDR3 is TGTGCCAGCAGCTTGGCCTCAGGGGAGGAGACCCAGTACTTC. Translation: CASSLASGEETQYF.

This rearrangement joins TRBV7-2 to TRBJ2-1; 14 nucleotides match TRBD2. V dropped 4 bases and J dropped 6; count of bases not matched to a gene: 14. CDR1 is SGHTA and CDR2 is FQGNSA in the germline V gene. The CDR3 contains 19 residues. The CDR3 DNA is TGTGCCAGCAGCTCTCGACTAGCGGGGGGGCTCTGGGTCGGCAATGAGCAGTTCTTC. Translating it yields CASSSRLAGGLWVGNEQFF.

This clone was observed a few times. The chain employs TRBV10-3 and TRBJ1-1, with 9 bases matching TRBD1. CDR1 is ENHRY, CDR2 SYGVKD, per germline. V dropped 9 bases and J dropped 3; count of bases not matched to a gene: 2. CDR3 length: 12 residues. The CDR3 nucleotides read TGTGCCATACAGGGGGCGGACACTGAAGCTTTCTTT. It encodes CAIQGADTEAFF.

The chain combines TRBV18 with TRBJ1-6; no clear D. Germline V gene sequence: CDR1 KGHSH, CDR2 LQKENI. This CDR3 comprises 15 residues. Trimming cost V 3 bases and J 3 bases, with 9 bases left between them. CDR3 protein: CASSPEADYNSPLHF. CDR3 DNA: TGTGCCAGCTCACCGGAGGCCGACTATAATTCACCCCTCCACTTT.

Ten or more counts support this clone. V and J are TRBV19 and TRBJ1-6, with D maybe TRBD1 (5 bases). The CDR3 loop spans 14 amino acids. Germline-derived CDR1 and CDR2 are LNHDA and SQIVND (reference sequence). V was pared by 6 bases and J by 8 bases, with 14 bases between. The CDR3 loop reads CASRTGTLDSPLHF. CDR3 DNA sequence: TGTGCCAGTAGAACCGGGACTCTTGATTCACCCCTCCACTTT. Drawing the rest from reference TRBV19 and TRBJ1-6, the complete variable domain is DGGITQSPKYLFRKEGQNVTLSCEQNLNHDAMYWYRQDPGQGLRLIYYSQIVNDFQKGDIAEGYSVSREKKESFPLTVTSAQKNPTAFYLCASRTGTLDSPLHFGNGTRLTVT.

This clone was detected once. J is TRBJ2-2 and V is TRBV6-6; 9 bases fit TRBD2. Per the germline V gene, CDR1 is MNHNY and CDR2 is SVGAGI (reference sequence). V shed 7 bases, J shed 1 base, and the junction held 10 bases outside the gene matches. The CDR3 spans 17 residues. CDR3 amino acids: CASTRVAGVRNTGELFF. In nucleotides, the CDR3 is TGTGCCAGCACTCGGGTAGCGGGGGTCAGGAACACCGGGGAGCTGTTTTTT.

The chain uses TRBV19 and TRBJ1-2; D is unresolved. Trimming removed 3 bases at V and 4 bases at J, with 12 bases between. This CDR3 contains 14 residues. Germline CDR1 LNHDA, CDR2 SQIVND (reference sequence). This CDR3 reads CASSMARQIYGYTF. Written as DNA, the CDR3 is TGTGCCAGTAGTATGGCCAGGCAAATCTATGGCTACACCTTC.

The DNA for the CDR3 is TGCGCCAGCAGCTTGGCGGGACAGCAAGAGACCCAGTACTTC. Protein: CASSLAGQQETQYF. This chain links TRBV5-1 with TRBJ2-5; TRBD1 matches at 7 bases. Germline assignment: CDR1 SGHRS and CDR2 YFSETQ. V shed 0 bases, J shed 2 bases, and the junction held 1 base outside the gene matches. CDR3 length: 14 amino acids.

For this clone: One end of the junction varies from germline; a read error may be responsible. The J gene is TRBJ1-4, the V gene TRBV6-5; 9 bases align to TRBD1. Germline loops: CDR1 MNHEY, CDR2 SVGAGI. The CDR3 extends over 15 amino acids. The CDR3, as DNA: TGTGCCAGCAGCCCATCCGGGACAGGGTTATATCGAGGGGATTTT. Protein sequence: CASSPSGTGLYRGDF.

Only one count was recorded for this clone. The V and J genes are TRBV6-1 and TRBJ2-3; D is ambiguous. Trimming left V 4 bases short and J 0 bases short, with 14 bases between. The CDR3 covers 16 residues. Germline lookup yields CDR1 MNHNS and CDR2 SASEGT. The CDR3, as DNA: TGTGCCAGCAGTGTTTCCACATCGCCTAGCACAGATACGCAGTATTTT. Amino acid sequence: CASSVSTSPSTDTQYF.

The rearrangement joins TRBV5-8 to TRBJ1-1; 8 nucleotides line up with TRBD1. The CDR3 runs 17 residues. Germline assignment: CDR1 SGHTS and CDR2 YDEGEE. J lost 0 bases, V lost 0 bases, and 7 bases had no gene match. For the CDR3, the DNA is TGTGCCAGCAGCTTGGTTCAGGGGGCAAGGGTGAACACTGAAGCTTTCTTT. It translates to CASSLVQGARVNTEAFF.

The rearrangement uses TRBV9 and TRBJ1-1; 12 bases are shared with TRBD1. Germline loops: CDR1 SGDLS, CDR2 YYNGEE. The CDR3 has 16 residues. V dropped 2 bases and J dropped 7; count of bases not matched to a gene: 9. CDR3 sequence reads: CASSVLPGQGAGEAFF. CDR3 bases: TGTGCCAGCAGCGTTCTACCGGGACAGGGGGCTGGTGAAGCTTTCTTT. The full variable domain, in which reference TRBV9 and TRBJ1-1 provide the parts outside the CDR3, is DSGVTQTPKHLITATGQRVTLRCSPRSGDLSVYWYQQSLDQGLQFLIQYYNGEERAKGNILERFSAQQFPDLHSELNLSSLELGDSALYFCASSVLPGQGAGEAFFGQGTRLTVV.

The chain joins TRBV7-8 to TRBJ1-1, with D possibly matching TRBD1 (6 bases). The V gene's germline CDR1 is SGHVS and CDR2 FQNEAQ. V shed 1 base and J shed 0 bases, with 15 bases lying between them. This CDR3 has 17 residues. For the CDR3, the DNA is TGTGCCAGCAGCTTAGGAGGGACAAGGAAGTTGAACACTGAAGCTTTCTTT. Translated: CASSLGGTRKLNTEAFF. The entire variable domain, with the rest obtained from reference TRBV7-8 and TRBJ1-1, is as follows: GAGVSQSPRYKVAKRGQDVALRCDPISGHVSLFWYQQALGQGPEFLTYFQNEAQLDKSGLPSDRFFAERPEGSVSTLKIQRTQQEDSAVYLCASSLGGTRKLNTEAFFGQGTRLTVV.